The clone carrying this T cell receptor beta chain was seen more than once but under ten times. The data derive from a study of T cells in Graves' hyperthyroidism and ophthalmopathy. The TCR beta CDR3 regions underwent amplification using RNA transcripts as the source. First-round RT-PCR of the TCR CDR3 relied on the HTBI primer set. TCRdb reprocessed the multiplex PCR reads via MiXCR and lists one record per CDR3 protein. The sample shows 750,000 to 950,000 distinct CDR3 sequences, 35% to 40% of them seen only once. Looked up from germline, CDR1 is SNHLY and CDR2 is FYNNEI. There are 13 residues in the CDR3. Trimming pared 10 bases from V and 5 bases from J, leaving 12 bases between.

Sequencing was carried out using blood. The genes are TRBV2 and TRBJ1-6; no clear D. This receptor was taken from a man younger than 30 with Graves' hyperthyroidism. The CDR3 region is CATWGGNNSPLHF. In DNA, the CDR3 is TGTGCCACCTGGGGAGGGAATAATTCACCCCTCCACTTT.